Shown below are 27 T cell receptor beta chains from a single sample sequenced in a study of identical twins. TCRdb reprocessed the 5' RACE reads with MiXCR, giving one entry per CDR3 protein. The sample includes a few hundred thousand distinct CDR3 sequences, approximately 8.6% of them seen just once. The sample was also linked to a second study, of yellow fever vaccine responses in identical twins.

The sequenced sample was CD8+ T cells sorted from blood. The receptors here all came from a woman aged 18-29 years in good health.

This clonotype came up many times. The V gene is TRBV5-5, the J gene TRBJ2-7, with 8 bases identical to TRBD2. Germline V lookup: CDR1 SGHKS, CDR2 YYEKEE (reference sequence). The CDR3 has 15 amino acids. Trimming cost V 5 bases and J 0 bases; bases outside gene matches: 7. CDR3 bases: TGTGCCAGCAGATACACTAGCGGCAGCTCCTACGAGCAGTACTTC. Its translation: CASRYTSGSSYEQYF.

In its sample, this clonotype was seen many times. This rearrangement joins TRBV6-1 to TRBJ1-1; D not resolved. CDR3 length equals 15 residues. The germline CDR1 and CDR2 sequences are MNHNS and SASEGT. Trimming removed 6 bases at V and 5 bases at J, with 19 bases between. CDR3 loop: CASSPFKGTGTEAFF. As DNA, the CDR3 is TGTGCCAGCAGCCCTTTTAAGGGTACGGGGACTGAAGCTTTCTTT.

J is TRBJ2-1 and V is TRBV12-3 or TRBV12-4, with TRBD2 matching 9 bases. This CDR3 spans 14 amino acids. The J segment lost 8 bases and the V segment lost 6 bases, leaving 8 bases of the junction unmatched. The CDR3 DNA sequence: TGTGCCAGCAGCCAACTAGCGGGTGAGGATGAGCAGTTCTTC. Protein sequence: CASSQLAGEDEQFF.

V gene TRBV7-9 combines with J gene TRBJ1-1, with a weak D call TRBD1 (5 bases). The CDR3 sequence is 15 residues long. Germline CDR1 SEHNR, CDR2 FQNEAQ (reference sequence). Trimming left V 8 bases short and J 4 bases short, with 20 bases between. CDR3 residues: CASGLAGGSITEAFF. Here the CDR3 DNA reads TGTGCCAGCGGTTTGGCGGGGGGATCCATCACTGAAGCTTTCTTT.

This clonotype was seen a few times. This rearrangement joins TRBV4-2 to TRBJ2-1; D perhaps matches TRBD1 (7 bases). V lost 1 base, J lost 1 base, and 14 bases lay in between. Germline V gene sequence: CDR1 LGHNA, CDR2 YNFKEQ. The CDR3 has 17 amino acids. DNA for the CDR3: TGTGCCAGCAGCCAAGGGGTGGCGGGACAGTCCTACAATGAGCAGTTCTTC. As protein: CASSQGVAGQSYNEQFF.

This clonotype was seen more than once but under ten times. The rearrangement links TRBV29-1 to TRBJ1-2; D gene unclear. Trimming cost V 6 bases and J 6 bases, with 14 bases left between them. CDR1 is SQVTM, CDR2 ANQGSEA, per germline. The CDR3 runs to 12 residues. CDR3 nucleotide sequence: TGCAGCGTCGGCCCCGGGGAGGATGGCTACACCTTC. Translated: CSVGPGEDGYTF.

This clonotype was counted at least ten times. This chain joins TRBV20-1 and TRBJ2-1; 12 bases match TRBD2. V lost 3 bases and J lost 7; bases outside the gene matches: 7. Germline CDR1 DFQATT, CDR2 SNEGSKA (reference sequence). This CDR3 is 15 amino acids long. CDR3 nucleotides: TGCAGTGCTAGGGAACTAGCGGGAGGTTTAAATGAGCAGTTCTTC. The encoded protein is CSARELAGGLNEQFF.

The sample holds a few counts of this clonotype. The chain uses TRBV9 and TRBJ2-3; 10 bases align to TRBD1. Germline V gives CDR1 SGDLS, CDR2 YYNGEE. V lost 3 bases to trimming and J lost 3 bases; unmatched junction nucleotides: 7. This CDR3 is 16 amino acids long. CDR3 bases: TGTGCCAGCAGCGCCAAGGGACAGGGGTATACAGATACGCAGTATTTT. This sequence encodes CASSAKGQGYTDTQYF.

CDR3 nucleotides: TGTGCCAGCAGTTTAGGAACAGGGGGTCTTAGTGAGCAGTTCTTC. Translated: CASSLGTGGLSEQFF. The chain is built from TRBV27 and TRBJ2-1; 8 bases map to TRBD1. CDR3 length equals 15 residues. Germline V gene data show CDR1 as MNHEY and CDR2 as SMNVEV (reference sequence). J gave up 9 bases and V 2 bases, and 9 bases lay outside the gene matches.

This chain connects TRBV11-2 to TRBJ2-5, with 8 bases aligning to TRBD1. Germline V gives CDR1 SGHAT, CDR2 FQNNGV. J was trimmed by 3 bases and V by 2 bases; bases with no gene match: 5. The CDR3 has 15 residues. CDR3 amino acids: CASSLSQGAEETQYF. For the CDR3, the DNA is TGTGCCAGCAGCTTAAGTCAGGGGGCTGAAGAGACCCAGTACTTC.

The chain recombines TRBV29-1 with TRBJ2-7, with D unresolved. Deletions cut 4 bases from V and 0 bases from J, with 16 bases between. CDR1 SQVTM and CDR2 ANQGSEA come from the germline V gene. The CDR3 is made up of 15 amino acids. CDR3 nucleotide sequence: TGCAGCGTTGTCCCTGAGAACACTATCTCCTACGAGCAGTACTTC. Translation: CSVVPENTISYEQYF.

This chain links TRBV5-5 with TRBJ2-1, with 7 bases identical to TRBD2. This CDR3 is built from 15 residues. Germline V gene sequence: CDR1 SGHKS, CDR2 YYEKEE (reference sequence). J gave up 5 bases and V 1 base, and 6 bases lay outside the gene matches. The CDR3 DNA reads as TGTGCCAGCAGCTTGAGGCTAGCGGTCGACAATGAGCAGTTCTTC. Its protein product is CASSLRLAVDNEQFF. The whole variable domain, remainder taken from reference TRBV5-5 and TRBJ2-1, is DAGVTQSPTHLIKTRGQQVTLRCSPISGHKSVSWYQQVLGQGPQFIFQYYEKEERGRGNFPDRFSARQFPNYSSELNVNALLLGDSALYLCASSLRLAVDNEQFFGPGTRLTVL.

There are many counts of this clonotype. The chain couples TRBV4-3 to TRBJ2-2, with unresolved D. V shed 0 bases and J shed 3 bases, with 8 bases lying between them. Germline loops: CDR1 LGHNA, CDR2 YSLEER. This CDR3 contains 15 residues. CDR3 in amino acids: CASSQDVGDTGELFF. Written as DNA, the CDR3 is TGCGCCAGCAGCCAAGATGTCGGCGACACCGGGGAGCTGTTTTTT.

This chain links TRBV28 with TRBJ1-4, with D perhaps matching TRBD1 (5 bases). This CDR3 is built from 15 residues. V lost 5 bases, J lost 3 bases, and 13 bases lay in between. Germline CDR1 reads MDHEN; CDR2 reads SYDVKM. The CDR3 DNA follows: TGTGCCAGCAGTCGACGGGGGGGAGCTAATGAAAAACTGTTTTTT. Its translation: CASSRRGGANEKLFF. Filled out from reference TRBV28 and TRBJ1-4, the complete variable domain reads DVKVTQSSRYLVKRTGEKVFLECVQDMDHENMFWYRQDPGLGLRLIYFSYDVKMKEKGDIPEGYSVSREKKERFSLILESASTNQTSMYLCASSRRGGANEKLFFGSGTQLSVL.

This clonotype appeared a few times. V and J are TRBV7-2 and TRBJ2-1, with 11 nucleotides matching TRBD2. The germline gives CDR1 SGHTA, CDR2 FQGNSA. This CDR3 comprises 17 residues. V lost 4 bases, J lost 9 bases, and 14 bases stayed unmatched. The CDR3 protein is CASSSTLASGGQGEQFF. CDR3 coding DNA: TGTGCCAGCAGCTCCACCCTGGCTAGCGGGGGGCAGGGTGAGCAGTTCTTC.

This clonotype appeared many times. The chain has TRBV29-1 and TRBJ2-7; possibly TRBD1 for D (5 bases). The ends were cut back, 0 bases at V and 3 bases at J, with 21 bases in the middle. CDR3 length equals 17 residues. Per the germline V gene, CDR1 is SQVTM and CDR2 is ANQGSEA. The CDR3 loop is CSVEDLTGRTKRYEQYF. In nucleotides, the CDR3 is TGCAGCGTTGAAGATTTAACCGGACGGACAAAACGCTACGAGCAGTACTTC.

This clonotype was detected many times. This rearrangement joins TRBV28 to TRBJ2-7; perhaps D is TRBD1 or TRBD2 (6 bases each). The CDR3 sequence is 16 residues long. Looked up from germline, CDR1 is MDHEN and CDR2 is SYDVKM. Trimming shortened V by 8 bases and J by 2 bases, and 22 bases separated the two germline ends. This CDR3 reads CASQEGVGRITYEQYF. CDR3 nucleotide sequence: TGTGCCAGCCAGGAGGGGGTTGGCCGAATTACCTACGAGCAGTACTTC.

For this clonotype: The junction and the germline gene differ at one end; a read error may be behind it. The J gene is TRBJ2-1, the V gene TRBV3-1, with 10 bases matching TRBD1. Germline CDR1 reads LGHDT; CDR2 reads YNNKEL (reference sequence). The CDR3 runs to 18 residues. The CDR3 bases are TGTGCCAGCTGCCAAGATCCCCTCGACAGGGGGCCTTACAATGAGCAGTTCTTC. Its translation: CASCQDPLDRGPYNEQFF.

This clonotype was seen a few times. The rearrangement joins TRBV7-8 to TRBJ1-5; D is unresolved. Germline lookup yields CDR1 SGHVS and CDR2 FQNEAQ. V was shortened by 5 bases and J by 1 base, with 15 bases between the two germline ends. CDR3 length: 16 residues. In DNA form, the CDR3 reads TGTGCCAGCAGCCCTATTACCAGTCGAAGCAATCAGCCCCAGCATTTT. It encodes CASSPITSRSNQPQHF.

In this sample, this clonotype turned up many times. The CDR3 region has the DNA TGTGCCAGCAGCGTAGGGACGGCGAATCGCGAGCAGTACTTC. Translated, it gives CASSVGTANREQYF. This chain links TRBV9 with TRBJ2-7; D gene uncertain. The ends were cut back, 0 bases at V and 6 bases at J, with 13 bases in the middle. The V gene's germline CDR1 is SGDLS and CDR2 YYNGEE. This CDR3 spans 14 amino acids.

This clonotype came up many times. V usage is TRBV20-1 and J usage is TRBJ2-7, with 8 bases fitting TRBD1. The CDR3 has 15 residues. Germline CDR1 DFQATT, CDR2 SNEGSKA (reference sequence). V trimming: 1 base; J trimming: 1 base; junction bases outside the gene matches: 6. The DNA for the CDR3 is TGCAGTGCTAGAGCAACAGGACAGGGTTCCTACGAGCAGTACTTC. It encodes CSARATGQGSYEQYF.

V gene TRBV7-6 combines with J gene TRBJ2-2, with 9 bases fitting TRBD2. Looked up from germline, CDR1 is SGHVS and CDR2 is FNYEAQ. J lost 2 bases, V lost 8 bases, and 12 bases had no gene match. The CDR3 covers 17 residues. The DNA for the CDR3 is TGTGCCAGCCAACCCAGCGGGCTAGCGGGAAACACCGGGGAGCTGTTTTTT. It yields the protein CASQPSGLAGNTGELFF.

The CDR3 coding sequence is TGTGCCAGCAGCACTTCCGAGGACGGGAGCTCCTACGAGCAGTACTTC. Protein: CASSTSEDGSSYEQYF. V is TRBV7-6 and J is TRBJ2-7, with D possibly matching TRBD2 (6 bases). Germline-derived CDR1 and CDR2 are SGHVS and FNYEAQ. The CDR3 is 16 residues long. The V end was cut by 5 bases, the J end by 0 bases, with 17 bases between.

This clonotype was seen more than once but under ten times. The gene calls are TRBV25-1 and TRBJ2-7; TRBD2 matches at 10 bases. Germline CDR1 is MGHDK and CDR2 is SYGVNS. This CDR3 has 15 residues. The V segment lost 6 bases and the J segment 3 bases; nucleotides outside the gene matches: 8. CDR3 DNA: TGTGCCAGCAGGACTAGCGGGCCGAACCACTACGAGCAGTACTTC. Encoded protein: CASRTSGPNHYEQYF.

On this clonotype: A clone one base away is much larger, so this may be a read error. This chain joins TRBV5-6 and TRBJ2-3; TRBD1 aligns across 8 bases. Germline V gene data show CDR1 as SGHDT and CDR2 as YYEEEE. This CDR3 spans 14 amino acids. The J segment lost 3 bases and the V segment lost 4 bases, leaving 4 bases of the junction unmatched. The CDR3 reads CASSHGTGTDTQYF. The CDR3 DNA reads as TGTGCCAGCAGCCACGGGACAGGTACAGATACGCAGTATTTT.

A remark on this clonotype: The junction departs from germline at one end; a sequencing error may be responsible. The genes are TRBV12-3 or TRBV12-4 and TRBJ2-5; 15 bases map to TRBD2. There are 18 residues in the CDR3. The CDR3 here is CAISLILRTSGREETQYF. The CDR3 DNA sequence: TGTGCCATCAGTTTGATTCTGCGGACTAGCGGGAGGGAAGAGACCCAGTACTTC.

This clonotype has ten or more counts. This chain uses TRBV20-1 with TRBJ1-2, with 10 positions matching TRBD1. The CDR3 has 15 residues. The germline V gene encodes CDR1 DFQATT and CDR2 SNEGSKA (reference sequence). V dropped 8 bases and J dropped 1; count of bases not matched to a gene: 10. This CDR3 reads CSPLDRGQVNYGYTF. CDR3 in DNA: TGCAGTCCTTTAGACAGGGGGCAAGTTAACTATGGCTACACCTTC.